These 29 T cell receptor beta chains share one sample of origin, sequenced in a study of CD8+CD57+ T cells in acquired aplastic anemia. An expansion of CD8+CD57+ cells by flow cytometry had been shown in patients chosen for sequencing. The template for TCR beta VDJ and CDR3 sequence profiling was genomic DNA. One entry per CDR3 protein, called by TCRdb with MiXCR from the reads. The sample includes 200,000 to 250,000 distinct CDR3 sequences, roughly 45% of them seen just once. Sequencing was carried out using sorted CD4+, CD8+, or CD8+CD57+ T cells (not recorded which) from PBMCs. The receptors were gathered from a human donor with aplastic anemia.

In the case of this clonotype: It may be a read error: a sequence one base away is much more abundant. The J gene is TRBJ2-7, the V gene TRBV7-6; 8 nucleotides agree with TRBD2. The CDR3 is 18 residues long. The germline V gene has CDR1 SGHVS and CDR2 FNYEAQ. The V gene end was trimmed by 5 bases and the J gene end by 2 bases; junction bases not matched to a gene: 17. As DNA, the CDR3 is TGTGCCAGCAGCCATCAGGGTTCCAGCGGGGGCTTTCCCTACGAGCAGTACTTC. Its protein product is CASSHQGSSGGFPYEQYF.

The genes are TRBV19 and TRBJ2-7; 10 bases map to TRBD1. This CDR3 comprises 13 residues. The germline CDR1 and CDR2 sequences are LNHDA and SQIVND (reference sequence). Trimming removed 7 bases from V and 5 bases from J; junction bases left unmatched: 5. As DNA, the CDR3 is TGTGCCAGTATGGGGACAGGGGAACACGAGCAGTACTTC. Translating gives CASMGTGEHEQYF.

This clonotype was observed many times. The rearrangement links TRBV3-1 to TRBJ2-7; 7 positions match TRBD2. V dropped 5 bases and J dropped 2; count of bases not matched to a gene: 6. The CDR3 spans 14 residues. Germline V gene data show CDR1 as LGHDT and CDR2 as YNNKEL (reference sequence). DNA of the CDR3: TGTGCCAGCAGCAAGCGGGACTCCACCTACGAGCAGTACTTC. Protein product: CASSKRDSTYEQYF.

The chain combines TRBV2 with TRBJ2-2; 11 positions agree with TRBD2. The CDR3 has 19 residues. Germline CDR1 SNHLY, CDR2 FYNNEI. With V trimmed by 5 bases and J by 0 bases, 11 bases remained unmatched. The CDR3, as DNA: TGTGCCAGCAGTTTAGCGGGGCTAGCGGGGGGCTCGAACACCGGGGAGCTGTTTTTT. It translates to CASSLAGLAGGSNTGELFF.

The table lists this clonotype with a few counts. The chain links TRBV25-1 to TRBJ2-1, with a weak D call TRBD2 (5 bases). The germline CDR1 and CDR2 sequences are MGHDK and SYGVNS. There are 16 residues in the CDR3. With 8 bases removed from V and 8 bases from J, the gap between germline ends came to 25 bases. The CDR3 region is CASSRNGLLEVYEQFF. The CDR3 DNA sequence: TGTGCCAGCTCACGCAACGGACTCCTAGAGGTCTATGAGCAGTTCTTC.

This chain connects TRBV29-1 to TRBJ2-7; 7 bases match TRBD1. The CDR3 extends over 14 amino acids. The J segment lost 0 bases and the V segment lost 6 bases, leaving 8 bases of the junction unmatched. The germline V gene encodes CDR1 SQVTM and CDR2 ANQGSEA. The DNA for the CDR3 is TGCAGCGTCGCCCGGGACAGCAACTCCTACGAGCAGTACTTC. It translates to CSVARDSNSYEQYF.

This clonotype was detected a few times. V is TRBV19 and J is TRBJ2-5; D remains unclear. The CDR3 is made up of 14 amino acids. Germline V lookup: CDR1 LNHDA, CDR2 SQIVND (reference sequence). V shed 3 bases and J shed 5 bases, with 13 bases lying between them. CDR3 region: CASSIGGTSETQYF. The CDR3 DNA follows: TGTGCCAGTAGTATTGGTGGAACGAGCGAGACCCAGTACTTC.

V is TRBV7-2 and J is TRBJ2-5, with 9 bases matching TRBD2. Trimming took 0 bases from V and 5 from J; bases not matched to a gene: 4. Germline V gene sequence: CDR1 SGHTA, CDR2 FQGNSA. The length of the CDR3 is 15 residues. CDR3 loop: CASSLARLAVETQYF. DNA for the CDR3: TGTGCCAGCAGCTTAGCGCGACTAGCGGTCGAGACCCAGTACTTC. The complete variable domain, with remaining parts taken from reference TRBV7-2 and TRBJ2-5, reads GAGVSQSPSNKVTEKGKDVELRCDPISGHTALYWYRQSLGQGLEFLIYFQGNSAPDKSGLPSDRFSAERTGGSVSTLTIQRTQQEDSAVYLCASSLARLAVETQYFGPGTRLLVL.

This clonotype appeared many times. V usage is TRBV2 and J usage is TRBJ2-7; D may correspond to TRBD1 or TRBD2 (5 bases each). The CDR3 is made up of 10 amino acids. The V gene's germline CDR1 is SNHLY and CDR2 FYNNEI. V gave up 9 bases and J gave up 12 bases, with 15 bases separating them. For the CDR3, the DNA is TGTGCCAGTAGGGGCCTCGGGGCGTACTTC. This gives the protein CASRGLGAYF.

In this sample, this clonotype turned up a few times. The chain employs TRBV7-2 and TRBJ1-2; D possibly corresponds to TRBD1 (6 bases). Trimming stripped 5 bases from V and 7 bases from J, with 14 bases between. This CDR3 contains 13 residues. Germline lookup yields CDR1 SGHTA and CDR2 FQGNSA. The CDR3 DNA reads as TGTGCCAGCAGCCTTACAGGGCCTGGTGGCTACACCTTC. It is translated as CASSLTGPGGYTF.

This chain uses TRBV9 with TRBJ2-3, with 10 positions matching TRBD2. V lost 4 bases and J lost 6; bases outside the gene matches: 11. The CDR3 has 16 amino acids. CDR1 SGDLS and CDR2 YYNGEE come from the germline V gene. The CDR3 coding sequence is TGTGCCAGCAGCAAGCGGGGGGGCCAGGGGGCCGATACGCAGTATTTT. Translated, it gives CASSKRGGQGADTQYF.

The J gene is TRBJ1-1, the V gene TRBV9; D gene unclear. The germline CDR1 and CDR2 sequences are SGDLS and YYNGEE. Trimming stripped 2 bases from V and 5 bases from J, with 10 bases between. The CDR3 covers 13 residues. The CDR3, as DNA: TGTGCCAGCAGCGTTACAAGTGGGACTGAAGCTTTCTTT. Encoded protein: CASSVTSGTEAFF.

V usage is TRBV10-3 and J usage is TRBJ2-1; 7 bases agree with TRBD2. CDR1 ENHRY and CDR2 SYGVKD come from the germline V gene. The CDR3 contains 17 residues. Unmatched junction bases numbered 12, after V lost 4 bases and J lost 3 bases. This CDR3 reads CAISAPGGGRDYNEQFF. The CDR3 region has the DNA TGTGCCATCAGTGCCCCGGGGGGAGGACGGGACTACAATGAGCAGTTCTTC.

The chain couples TRBV2 to TRBJ2-3; D might be TRBD2 (6 bases). The CDR3 totals 12 residues. CDR1 is SNHLY, CDR2 FYNNEI, per germline. V gave up 11 bases and J gave up 2 bases, with 11 bases separating them. The CDR3 protein is CAGGGNTDTQYF. CDR3 bases: TGTGCCGGTGGGGGGAACACAGATACGCAGTATTTT.

A few counts support this clonotype. The CDR3 region is CASSESPGVAEAFF. The CDR3 DNA follows: TGTGCCAGCAGTGAATCGCCCGGGGTAGCGGAAGCTTTCTTT. The chain uses TRBV7-9 and TRBJ1-1, with D hard to call. The germline gives CDR1 SEHNR, CDR2 FQNEAQ (reference sequence). The CDR3 loop spans 14 amino acids. V shed 6 bases and J shed 8 bases, with 19 bases lying between them.

This clonotype appeared a single time. The chain couples TRBV29-1 to TRBJ2-7; perhaps TRBD2 as D (7 bases). Trimming left V 3 bases short and J 0 bases short, with 15 bases between. CDR3 size: 15 residues. CDR1 is SQVTM and CDR2 is ANQGSEA in the germline V gene. Written as DNA, the CDR3 is TGCAGCGTTGAGCGTAGGGGGGACTACTCCTACGAGCAGTACTTC. Translation: CSVERRGDYSYEQYF.

The sample holds many counts of this clonotype. The chain links TRBV25-1 to TRBJ1-3; no clear D gene. Trimming removed 3 bases from V and 0 bases from J, with 9 bases in between. This CDR3 comprises 15 residues. From germline, CDR1 is MGHDK and CDR2 SYGVNS. CDR3 protein: CASSEFGYSGNTIYF. DNA for the CDR3: TGTGCCAGCAGTGAGTTTGGTTACTCTGGAAACACCATATATTTT.

The V and J genes are TRBV2 and TRBJ2-5; D remains ambiguous. CDR3 length: 14 amino acids. With 5 bases removed from V and 1 base from J, the gap between germline ends came to 11 bases. CDR1 and CDR2 from the germline V gene are SNHLY and FYNNEI. This chain's CDR3 is CASSYDGSQETQYF. In DNA form, the CDR3 reads TGTGCCAGCAGTTATGACGGTAGCCAAGAGACCCAGTACTTC. The entire variable domain, with the rest obtained from reference TRBV2 and TRBJ2-5, is as follows: EPEVTQTPSHQVTQMGQEVILRCVPISNHLYFYWYRQILGQKVEFLVSFYNNEISEKSEIFDDQFSVERPDGSNFTLKIRSTKLEDSAMYFCASSYDGSQETQYFGPGTRLLVL.

Comment on this clonotype: A read error may account for a junction end that differs from germline. This chain uses TRBV12-3 or TRBV12-4 with TRBJ2-2; TRBD2 agrees at 10 bases. This CDR3 is built from 15 residues. The DNA for the CDR3 is TGTGCCAGCAGTTGGGGCAGGGGCCATAGCGGGGGGCTGTTCTTC. It translates to CASSWGRGHSGGLFF.

Details on this clonotype: The final CDR3 position lacks the conserved phenylalanine or tryptophan, pointing to a likely read error. The chain combines TRBV7-8 with TRBJ2-1, with TRBD2 as a possible D gene (5 bases). The J call may be in error: the DNA end matches TRBJ2-7 better. Per germline, CDR1 SGHVS and CDR2 FQNEAQ. The CDR3 is 14 residues long. CDR3 amino acids: CASSLRAADNEQYL. The DNA of the CDR3 is TGTGCCAGCAGCTTAAGAGCGGCCGACAATGAGCAGTACCTC.

This clonotype was observed at least ten times. The gene calls are TRBV20-1 and TRBJ1-4; D is uncertain. The CDR3 has 15 amino acids. CDR1 DFQATT and CDR2 SNEGSKA come from the germline V gene (reference sequence). With 0 bases removed from V and 0 bases from J, the gap between germline ends came to 8 bases. The CDR3 protein is CSARDMAATNEKLFF. The CDR3 coding sequence is TGCAGTGCTAGAGATATGGCCGCAACTAATGAAAAACTGTTTTTT.

The chain employs TRBV24-1 and TRBJ2-2, with D possibly being TRBD1 (6 bases). The length of the CDR3 is 16 residues. In germline, CDR1 is KGHDR, CDR2 SFDVKD. Trimming pared 3 bases from V and 4 bases from J, leaving 14 bases between. CDR3 nucleotides: TGTGCCACCAGTGATCTTGACAGGTCGCTCACCGGGGAGCTGTTTTTT. Translation gives CATSDLDRSLTGELFF.

This clonotype has ten or more counts. The chain links TRBV7-8 to TRBJ2-2; D is unresolved. The germline gives CDR1 SGHVS, CDR2 FQNEAQ. The germline V and J ends were trimmed by 2 bases and 1 base, with 11 bases remaining between them. The CDR3 is 16 amino acids. CDR3: CASSLINMENTGELFF. The CDR3 nucleotides are TGTGCCAGCAGCTTAATCAACATGGAGAACACCGGGGAGCTGTTTTTT.

A single count supports this clonotype. The chain couples TRBV10-3 to TRBJ1-1; D remains unclear. CDR1 and CDR2 (germline): ENHRY, SYGVKD. The CDR3 has 13 amino acids. The germline V and J ends were trimmed by 1 base and 8 bases, with 11 bases remaining between them. CDR3 coding DNA: TGTGCCATCAGTGAGTTCGGGTTGCAAGAAGCTTTCTTT. This translates into CAISEFGLQEAFF.

This clonotype was observed at least ten times. V is TRBV12-3 or TRBV12-4 and J is TRBJ1-1; perhaps TRBD1 as D (5 bases). CDR3 length equals 14 residues. The V end lost 6 bases, the J end lost 0 bases, and 11 bases lay between the germline ends. The CDR3 nucleotides are TGTGCCAGCAGGGGGGGGTTAATGAACACTGAAGCTTTCTTT. The encoded protein is CASRGGLMNTEAFF.

This clonotype came up once. V usage is TRBV19 and J usage is TRBJ1-2; 7 nucleotides agree with TRBD1. The CDR3 is 14 amino acids. Germline V lookup: CDR1 LNHDA, CDR2 SQIVND (reference sequence). The J segment lost 4 bases and the V segment lost 3 bases, leaving 5 bases of the junction unmatched. The CDR3 region is CASSMWDSSYGYTF. In nucleotides, the CDR3 is TGTGCCAGTAGTATGTGGGACAGTAGCTATGGCTACACCTTC.

This clonotype was counted many times. The chain employs TRBV6-5 and TRBJ1-6; 10 bases map to TRBD1. The CDR3 totals 15 residues. CDR1 and CDR2 from the germline V gene are MNHEY and SVGAGI. Trimming at V came to 6 bases and at J to 5 bases, leaving 4 bases not matched to a gene. The CDR3 protein is CASSRQGADNSPLHF. In DNA, the CDR3 is TGTGCCAGCAGCCGACAGGGGGCTGATAATTCACCCCTCCACTTT.

This chain links TRBV20-1 with TRBJ2-7; 12 bases are a match to TRBD2. The junction had 9 bases not matched to a gene; V was cut back by 5 bases and J by 4 bases. Germline V lookup: CDR1 DFQATT, CDR2 SNEGSKA (reference sequence). CDR3 size: 15 residues. This chain's CDR3 is CSAFPRTSGVYEQYF. The CDR3 coding sequence is TGCAGTGCTTTCCCCCGGACTAGCGGGGTTTACGAGCAGTACTTC.

The chain is built from TRBV7-6 and TRBJ1-1, with 8 bases identical to TRBD1. This CDR3 has 15 amino acids. Germline trimming cut 0 bases from V and 7 bases from J; bases unmatched to any gene: 7. Germline V lookup: CDR1 SGHVS, CDR2 FNYEAQ. In DNA form, the CDR3 reads TGTGCCAGCAGCTTAGCGCTCACAGGGGGGAGTGAAGCTTTCTTT. This codes for CASSLALTGGSEAFF. Filled out from reference TRBV7-6 and TRBJ1-1, the complete variable domain reads GAGVSQSPRYKVTKRGQDVALRCDPISGHVSLYWYRQALGQGPEFLTYFNYEAQQDKSGLPNDRFSAERPEGSISTLTIQRTEQRDSAMYRCASSLALTGGSEAFFGQGTRLTVV.